This T cell receptor beta chain is drawn from a study of blood T cells in healthy people across ages. The study, taken as a whole, reports: Expanded clonotype shifts may have been confounded, as the donors had an unknown CMV status.

Next came a second PCR, run for about 7 to 12 cycles, which used a sample-barcoded 5' primer along with a J-beta primer mix. MiXCR was run by TCRdb on the 5' RACE reads, yielding one entry per CDR3 protein. This table has about 970,000 distinct CDR3 sequences, 51% appearing once. This clonotype has just a few counts. Its antigen remains unidentified. Germline V gene lookup returns CDR1 DFQATT and CDR2 SNEGSKA (reference sequence). The CDR3 runs 14 residues. Trimming at V came to 0 bases and at J to 8 bases, leaving 9 bases not matched to a gene. Every donor provided around 9.3 milliliters of peripheral blood.

The sample taken for sequencing was blood. The TCR sequence derives from an older woman in good health. The chain combines TRBV20-1 with TRBJ1-2; 7 nucleotides line up with TRBD1. This CDR3 reads CSARDSADRRGYTF. In nucleotides, the CDR3 is TGCAGTGCTAGAGATTCCGCGGACAGGAGAGGCTACACCTTC.